These 31 T cell receptor beta chains came from one sample sequenced in a study of response to subunit inactivated influenza vaccine. TCRdb re-analysed the RT-PCR reads in MiXCR, keeping a single row per CDR3 protein. This sample has roughly 650,000 distinct CDR3 sequences, with 12% to 15% found just once. The sequencing used PBMCs from blood, collected approximately 15 days before vaccination. These receptor sequences come from a man aged 45-60 years who received an inactivated influenza vaccine.

The chain links TRBV5-1 to TRBJ2-5; D is possibly TRBD2 (5 bases). Germline V gene sequence: CDR1 SGHRS, CDR2 YFSETQ. This CDR3 contains 13 residues. V was clipped by 1 base and J by 4 bases, with 8 bases between them. Written as DNA, the CDR3 is TGCGCCAGCAGCTTGAGAAGCGGAGAGACCCAGTACTTC. This gives the protein CASSLRSGETQYF.

The chain combines TRBV20-1 with TRBJ1-1; D remains ambiguous. The CDR3 has 14 residues. V lost 6 bases, J lost 4 bases, and 18 bases lay in between. Germline V gene lookup returns CDR1 DFQATT and CDR2 SNEGSKA (reference sequence). CDR3 loop: CSAARGGGVTEAFF. DNA for the CDR3: TGCAGTGCCGCTCGGGGAGGAGGAGTCACTGAAGCTTTCTTT.

This clonotype was detected a few times. The chain has TRBV27 and TRBJ1-1, with 9 nucleotides matching TRBD1. Germline assignment: CDR1 MNHEY and CDR2 SMNVEV (reference sequence). This CDR3 spans 16 amino acids. Trimming cost V 2 bases and J 2 bases; bases outside gene matches: 6. The DNA for the CDR3 is TGTGCCAGCAGTTTAGGGACAGGGAGGCCTAACACTGAAGCTTTCTTT. Its protein product is CASSLGTGRPNTEAFF.

The V call is TRBV29-1, the J call TRBJ2-7, with 11 bases matching TRBD2. This CDR3 has 16 amino acids. Germline values: CDR1 SQVTM, CDR2 ANQGSEA. The V and J ends lost 4 bases and 3 bases, in that order; junction bases with no gene match: 11. CDR3 amino acids: CSVVLAGGITDYEQYF. As DNA, the CDR3 is TGCAGCGTTGTCCTAGCGGGGGGTATAACTGACTACGAGCAGTACTTC.

A few counts support this clonotype. The rearrangement links TRBV6-1 to TRBJ1-3; no clear D gene. From germline, CDR1 is MNHNS and CDR2 SASEGT. CDR3 length: 13 residues. V was trimmed by 3 bases and J by 0 bases, leaving 3 bases between them. The CDR3: CASSDTSGNTIYF. The CDR3 DNA is TGTGCCAGCAGTGACACCTCTGGAAACACCATATATTTT.

In its sample, this clonotype was seen many times. CDR3 nucleotide sequence: TGTGCCAGCAGCCGAATAATCTACGAGCAGTACTTC. Its protein is CASSRIIYEQYF. The chain has TRBV7-9 and TRBJ2-7; D unresolved. The CDR3 is 12 amino acids. Trimming stripped 5 bases from V and 3 bases from J, with 8 bases between. The germline gives CDR1 SEHNR, CDR2 FQNEAQ (reference sequence).

V is TRBV4-1 and J is TRBJ1-2; possibly TRBD1 for D (5 bases). The CDR3 is 13 amino acids. The V gene's germline CDR1 is MGHRA and CDR2 YSYEKL. Trimming shortened V by 2 bases and J by 4 bases, and 8 bases separated the two germline ends. The CDR3 bases are TGCGCCAGCAGCCAACCGGGGCCCTATGGCTACACCTTC. It translates to CASSQPGPYGYTF.

About this clonotype itself: The junction departs from germline at one end; a sequencing error may be responsible. The V call is TRBV7-9, the J call TRBJ2-7; 8 positions match TRBD2. The germline CDR1 and CDR2 sequences are SEHNR and FQNEAQ (reference sequence). This CDR3 comprises 14 residues. CDR3: CASILTSGTYEQYF. The CDR3 DNA follows: TGTGCCAGCATCTTAACTAGCGGTACCTACGAGCAGTACTTC.

The V and J genes are TRBV7-2 and TRBJ2-7; 10 bases agree with TRBD2. J was trimmed by 3 bases and V by 5 bases; bases with no gene match: 7. The CDR3 contains 15 residues. CDR1 SGHTA and CDR2 FQGNSA come from the germline V gene. CDR3 amino acids: CASSPRTSGDYEQYF. CDR3 DNA: TGTGCCAGCAGCCCCCGGACTAGCGGAGACTACGAGCAGTACTTC. The variable domain in full, with the rest retrieved from reference TRBV7-2 and TRBJ2-7, is GAGVSQSPSNKVTEKGKDVELRCDPISGHTALYWYRQSLGQGLEFLIYFQGNSAPDKSGLPSDRFSAERTGGSVSTLTIQRTQQEDSAVYLCASSPRTSGDYEQYFGPGTRLTVT.

The V and J genes are TRBV30 and TRBJ2-2; tentative D call: TRBD2 (6 bases). CDR3 length equals 13 residues. The germline V gene encodes CDR1 GTSNPN and CDR2 SVGIG (reference sequence). Deletions cut 1 base from V and 6 bases from J, with 9 bases between. The CDR3, as DNA: TGTGCCTGGAGTGGGGGGGTGGCCGGGGAGCTGTTTTTT. It translates to CAWSGGVAGELFF.

The CDR3, as DNA: TGTGCCAGTACCGAGCCAGGGGGCAATCAGCCCCAGCATTTT. This gives the protein CASTEPGGNQPQHF. J is TRBJ1-5 and V is TRBV12-3 or TRBV12-4; tentatively, D is TRBD1 (6 bases). The ends were cut back, 9 bases at V and 2 bases at J, with 14 bases in the middle. This CDR3 has 14 residues.

The chain has TRBV7-2 and TRBJ2-2; 10 nucleotides align to TRBD2. Losses at the gene ends were 1 base for V and 7 bases for J; bases not matched to a gene: 3. The germline gives CDR1 SGHTA, CDR2 FQGNSA. CDR3 length: 15 amino acids. CDR3: CASSLDLAGVGELFF. DNA of the CDR3: TGTGCCAGCAGCTTAGATCTAGCGGGGGTCGGGGAGCTGTTTTTT. Combining the CDR3 with reference TRBV7-2 and TRBJ2-2 gives the whole variable domain GAGVSQSPSNKVTEKGKDVELRCDPISGHTALYWYRQSLGQGLEFLIYFQGNSAPDKSGLPSDRFSAERTGGSVSTLTIQRTQQEDSAVYLCASSLDLAGVGELFFGEGSRLTVL.

The J gene is TRBJ2-4, the V gene TRBV6-1, with a weak D call TRBD2 (6 bases). The CDR3 length is 15 residues. Trimming removed 7 bases from V and 5 bases from J, with 18 bases in between. CDR1 is MNHNS, CDR2 SASEGT, per germline. The CDR3 spells CASKLSPTSENIQYF. CDR3 DNA sequence: TGTGCCAGCAAACTAAGCCCGACTAGTGAAAACATTCAGTACTTC.

This clonotype was picked up many times. The V call is TRBV20-1, the J call TRBJ2-1, with 7 bases lining up with TRBD2. The trim removed 1 base at V and 2 bases at J, leaving 5 bases unmatched. The CDR3 runs to 15 residues. Germline V gene lookup returns CDR1 DFQATT and CDR2 SNEGSKA (reference sequence). DNA of the CDR3: TGCAGTGCTAGAGCGGGGCTAGCGGCCTACAATGAGCAGTTCTTC. It is translated as CSARAGLAAYNEQFF.

The chain is built from TRBV29-1 and TRBJ2-1, with 8 nucleotides matching TRBD2. CDR1 SQVTM and CDR2 ANQGSEA come from the germline V gene. Trimming took 7 bases from V and 0 from J; bases not matched to a gene: 5. The CDR3 is 14 residues long. CDR3 nucleotides: TGCAGCGCCCTGAGCGGGAGCTCCTACAATGAGCAGTTCTTC. Protein: CSALSGSSYNEQFF.

There are a few counts of this clonotype. The chain links TRBV27 to TRBJ2-3; D uncertain. V was shortened by 5 bases and J by 1 base, with 10 bases between the two germline ends. The CDR3 loop spans 14 amino acids. Germline assignment: CDR1 MNHEY and CDR2 SMNVEV (reference sequence). The CDR3 DNA follows: TGTGCCAGCAGTCTTGTCCACGGCACAGATACGCAGTATTTT. It codes for CASSLVHGTDTQYF.

The chain employs TRBV11-2 and TRBJ2-1; D ambiguous. This CDR3 is 13 amino acids long. Per the germline V gene, CDR1 is SGHAT and CDR2 is FQNNGV. V was clipped by 0 bases and J by 12 bases, with 12 bases between them. CDR3 amino acids: CASSLESAVGQFF. The CDR3 coding sequence is TGTGCCAGCAGCTTAGAAAGCGCGGTAGGGCAGTTCTTC.

The gene calls are TRBV15 and TRBJ2-7; D may be TRBD1 (6 bases). The germline V gene has CDR1 LNHNV and CDR2 YYDKDF (reference sequence). CDR3 size: 14 residues. Trimming left V 1 base short and J 5 bases short, with 12 bases between. The CDR3 DNA reads TGTGCCACCAGCAGAGTCACAGGGTTCAACGAGCAGTACTTC. Its protein product is CATSRVTGFNEQYF.

The CDR3 DNA sequence: TGTGCCACCAGCTCAGTTCGGTACAAAAACATTCAGTACTTC. This encodes CATSSVRYKNIQYF. The chain carries TRBV15 and TRBJ2-4, with D hard to call. The CDR3 extends over 14 amino acids. Germline V gene sequence: CDR1 LNHNV, CDR2 YYDKDF (reference sequence). V was pared by 5 bases and J by 3 bases, with 11 bases between.

This clonotype was detected many times. This chain joins TRBV7-2 and TRBJ2-4, with 7 nucleotides matching TRBD2. Germline V CDR1 and CDR2: SGHTA, FQGNSA. Germline trimming cut 1 base from V and 6 bases from J; bases unmatched to any gene: 3. This CDR3 has 14 residues. Here the CDR3 reads CASSLGPGGNIQYF. CDR3 in DNA: TGTGCCAGCAGCTTAGGGCCGGGGGGAAACATTCAGTACTTC. Full variable domain (rest looked up from reference TRBV7-2 and TRBJ2-4): GAGVSQSPSNKVTEKGKDVELRCDPISGHTALYWYRQSLGQGLEFLIYFQGNSAPDKSGLPSDRFSAERTGGSVSTLTIQRTQQEDSAVYLCASSLGPGGNIQYFGAGTRLSVL.

In its sample, this clonotype was seen a few times. The genes are TRBV4-1 and TRBJ2-4; tentative D call: TRBD2 (5 bases). V lost 0 bases and J lost 5, with 8 bases in between. The CDR3 extends over 14 amino acids. Germline assignment: CDR1 MGHRA and CDR2 YSYEKL. The CDR3 sequence is CASSQDWGENIQYF. CDR3 in DNA: TGCGCCAGCAGCCAAGACTGGGGAGAAAACATTCAGTACTTC.

This clonotype was counted a few times. CDR3 sequence: CASSQGPSNYGYTF. As DNA, the CDR3 is TGCGCCAGCAGCCAAGGCCCCAGTAACTATGGCTACACCTTC. The J gene is TRBJ1-2, the V gene TRBV4-3; D not certain. This CDR3 is built from 14 residues. In germline, CDR1 is LGHNA, CDR2 YSLEER. Trimming shortened V by 1 base and J by 1 base, and 7 bases separated the two germline ends.

The gene calls are TRBV3-1 and TRBJ2-1; the match to TRBD2 covers 8 bases. CDR1 is LGHDT, CDR2 YNNKEL, per germline (reference sequence). Unmatched junction bases numbered 7, after V lost 0 bases and J lost 6 bases. CDR3 length: 16 residues. The CDR3: CASSQEWLAGPNEQFF. CDR3 in DNA: TGTGCCAGCAGCCAAGAATGGCTAGCGGGTCCCAATGAGCAGTTCTTC.

This sequence joins TRBV5-6 and TRBJ2-3, with 12 bases that match TRBD2. Trimming removed 2 bases from V and 6 bases from J; junction bases left unmatched: 13. The CDR3 runs 18 residues. From germline, CDR1 is SGHDT and CDR2 YYEEEE. The chain's CDR3 is CASSLRFWLAGGKDTQYF. The CDR3 nucleotides read TGTGCCAGCAGCTTACGTTTTTGGCTAGCGGGAGGGAAGGATACGCAGTATTTT.

The J gene is TRBJ2-7, the V gene TRBV7-9; maybe TRBD1 (5 bases). This CDR3 comprises 13 residues. The V and J ends lost 3 bases and 2 bases respectively, with 8 bases between them. CDR1 and CDR2 from the germline V gene are SEHNR and FQNEAQ (reference sequence). CDR3 nucleotide sequence: TGTGCCAGCAGCTTGATCAGGGCCTACGAGCAGTACTTC. Its translation is CASSLIRAYEQYF.

There are a few counts of this clonotype. V and J are TRBV28 and TRBJ2-1; D uncertain. V was clipped by 8 bases and J by 0 bases, with 17 bases between them. The CDR3 runs to 16 residues. CDR1 is MDHEN, CDR2 SYDVKM, per germline. CDR3 sequence reads: CASHPLPSLSYNEQFF. The CDR3 DNA reads TGTGCCAGCCATCCTCTACCCTCCCTCTCCTACAATGAGCAGTTCTTC.

There are many counts of this clonotype. The CDR3 nucleotides read TGCAGCGCATCACAGGGAAGGAGCAATCAGCCCCAGCATTTT. The encoded protein is CSASQGRSNQPQHF. This chain links TRBV29-1 with TRBJ1-5; possibly TRBD1 for D (6 bases). The V and J ends lost 7 bases and 1 base respectively, with 14 bases between them. Germline lookup yields CDR1 SQVTM and CDR2 ANQGSEA. The CDR3 extends over 14 amino acids.

This clonotype was seen a few times. The chain links TRBV7-2 to TRBJ2-3, with D hard to call. Per germline, CDR1 SGHTA and CDR2 FQGNSA. Deletions cut 2 bases from V and 3 bases from J, with 15 bases between. The CDR3 runs 16 residues. The CDR3 DNA reads as TGTGCCAGCAGCTTATTTCCCAGGATCAGTACAGATACGCAGTATTTT. It translates to CASSLFPRISTDTQYF.

Only a few counts were recorded for this clonotype. The chain is built from TRBV12-3 or TRBV12-4 and TRBJ2-3; D perhaps matches TRBD2 (5 bases). The CDR3 sequence is 13 residues long. The CDR3 loop reads CANRGRSTDTQYF. CDR3 nucleotide sequence: TGTGCGAACCGGGGAAGGTCAACAGATACGCAGTATTTT.

This sequence joins TRBV7-9 and TRBJ2-1; 9 bases map to TRBD2. CDR3 length: 16 residues. Germline V CDR1 and CDR2: SEHNR, FQNEAQ (reference sequence). The trim removed 5 bases at V and 7 bases at J, leaving 12 bases unmatched. The CDR3 spells CASSPHLREGPNEQFF. CDR3 sequence (DNA): TGTGCCAGCAGCCCCCATCTGCGGGAGGGCCCTAATGAGCAGTTCTTC. Based on the CDR3 plus reference TRBV7-9 and TRBJ2-1, the full variable domain is DTGVSQNPRHKITKRGQNVTFRCDPISEHNRLYWYRQTLGQGPEFLTYFQNEAQLEKSRLLSDRFSAERPKGSFSTLEIQRTEQGDSAMYLCASSPHLREGPNEQFFGPGTRLTVL.

This clonotype showed up just a few times. The chain combines TRBV6-5 with TRBJ2-7, with D tentatively TRBD1 or TRBD2 (6 bases each). The CDR3 is 15 residues long. Trimming shortened V by 4 bases and J by 9 bases, and 22 bases separated the two germline ends. The germline V gene encodes CDR1 MNHEY and CDR2 SVGAGI. This chain's CDR3 is CASSSRGRRDSGQYF. The CDR3 DNA is TGTGCCAGCAGTTCACGGGGGCGCCGAGACTCCGGGCAGTACTTC.